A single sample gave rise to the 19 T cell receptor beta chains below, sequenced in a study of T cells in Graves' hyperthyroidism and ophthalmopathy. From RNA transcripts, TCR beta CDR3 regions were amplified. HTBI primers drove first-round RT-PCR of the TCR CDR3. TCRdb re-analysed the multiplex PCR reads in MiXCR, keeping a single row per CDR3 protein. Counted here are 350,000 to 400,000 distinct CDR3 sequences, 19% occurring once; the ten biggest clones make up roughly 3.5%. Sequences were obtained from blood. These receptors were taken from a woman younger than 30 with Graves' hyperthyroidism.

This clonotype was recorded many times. The CDR3 here is CASRGDSHYGYTF. The CDR3 DNA sequence: TGTGCCAGCAGAGGGGACAGTCATTATGGCTACACCTTC. The chain joins TRBV12-3 or TRBV12-4 to TRBJ1-2, with 7 bases identical to TRBD1. With V trimmed by 6 bases and J by 5 bases, 6 bases remained unmatched. The CDR3 is made up of 13 amino acids.

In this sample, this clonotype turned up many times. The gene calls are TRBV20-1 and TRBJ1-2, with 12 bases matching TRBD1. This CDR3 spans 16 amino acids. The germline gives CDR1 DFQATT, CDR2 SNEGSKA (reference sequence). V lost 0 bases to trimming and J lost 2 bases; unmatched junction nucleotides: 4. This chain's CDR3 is CSAREDGTGGNYGYTF. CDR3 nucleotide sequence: TGCAGTGCTAGAGAGGACGGGACAGGGGGCAACTATGGCTACACCTTC.

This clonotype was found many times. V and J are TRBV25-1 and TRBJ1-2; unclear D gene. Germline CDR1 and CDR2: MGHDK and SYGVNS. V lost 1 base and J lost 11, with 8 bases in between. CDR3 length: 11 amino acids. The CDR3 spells CASSESQRYTF. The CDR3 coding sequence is TGTGCCAGCAGTGAATCTCAGAGGTACACCTTC.

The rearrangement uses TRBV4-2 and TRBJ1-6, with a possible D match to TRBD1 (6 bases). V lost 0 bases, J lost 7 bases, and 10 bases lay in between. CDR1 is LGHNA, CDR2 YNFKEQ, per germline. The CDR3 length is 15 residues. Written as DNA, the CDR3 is TGTGCCAGCAGCCAAGAACAGGGTTACAATTCACCCCTCCACTTT. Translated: CASSQEQGYNSPLHF.

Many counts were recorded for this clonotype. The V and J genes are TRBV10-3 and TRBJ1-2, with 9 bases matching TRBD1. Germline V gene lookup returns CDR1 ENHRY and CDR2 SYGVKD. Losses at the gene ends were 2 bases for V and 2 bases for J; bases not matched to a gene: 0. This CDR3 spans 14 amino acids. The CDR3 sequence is CAISEDRGNYGYTF. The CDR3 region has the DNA TGTGCCATCAGTGAGGACAGGGGGAACTATGGCTACACCTTC.

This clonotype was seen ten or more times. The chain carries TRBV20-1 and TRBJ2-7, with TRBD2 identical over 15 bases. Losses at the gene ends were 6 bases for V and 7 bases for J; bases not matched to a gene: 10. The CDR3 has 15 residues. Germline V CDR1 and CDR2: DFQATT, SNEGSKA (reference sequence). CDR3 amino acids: CSADRTSGGAGEQYF. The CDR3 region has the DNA TGCAGTGCCGATAGGACTAGCGGGGGGGCTGGGGAGCAGTACTTC.

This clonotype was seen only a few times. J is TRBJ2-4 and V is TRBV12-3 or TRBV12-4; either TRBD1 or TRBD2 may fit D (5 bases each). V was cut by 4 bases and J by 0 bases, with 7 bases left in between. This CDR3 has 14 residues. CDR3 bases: TGTGCCAGCAGTTGGGACCTAGCCAAAAACATTCAGTACTTC. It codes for CASSWDLAKNIQYF.

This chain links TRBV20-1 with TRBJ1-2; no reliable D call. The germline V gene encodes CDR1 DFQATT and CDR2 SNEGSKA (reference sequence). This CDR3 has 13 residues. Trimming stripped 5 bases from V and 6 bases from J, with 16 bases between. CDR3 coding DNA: TGCAGTGCTCCAAATACGGTTCGAAATGGCTACACCTTC. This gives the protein CSAPNTVRNGYTF.

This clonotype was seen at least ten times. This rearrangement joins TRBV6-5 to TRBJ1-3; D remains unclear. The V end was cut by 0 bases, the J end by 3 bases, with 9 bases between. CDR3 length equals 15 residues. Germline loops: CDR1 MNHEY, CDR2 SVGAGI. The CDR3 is CASSYSRGIGNTIYF. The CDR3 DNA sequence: TGTGCCAGCAGTTACTCGCGGGGAATTGGAAACACCATATATTTT.

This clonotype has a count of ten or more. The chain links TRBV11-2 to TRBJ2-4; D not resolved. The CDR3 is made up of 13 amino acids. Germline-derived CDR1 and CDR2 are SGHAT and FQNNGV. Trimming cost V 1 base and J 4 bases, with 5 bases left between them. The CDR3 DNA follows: TGTGCCAGCAGCTTAGCTTTTAAAAACATTCAGTACTTC. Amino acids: CASSLAFKNIQYF.

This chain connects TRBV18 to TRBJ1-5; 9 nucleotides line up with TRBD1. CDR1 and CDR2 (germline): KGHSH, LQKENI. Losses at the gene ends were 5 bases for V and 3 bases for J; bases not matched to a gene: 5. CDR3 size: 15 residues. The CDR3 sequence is CASSERTGDNQPQHF. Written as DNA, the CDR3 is TGTGCCAGCTCAGAACGGACAGGGGACAATCAGCCCCAGCATTTT.

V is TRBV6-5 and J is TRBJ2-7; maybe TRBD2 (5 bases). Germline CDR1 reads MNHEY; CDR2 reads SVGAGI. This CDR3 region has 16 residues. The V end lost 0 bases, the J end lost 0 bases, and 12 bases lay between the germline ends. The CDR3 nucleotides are TGTGCCAGCAGTTACTCGACCGGGGAGTACTCCTACGAGCAGTACTTC. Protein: CASSYSTGEYSYEQYF.

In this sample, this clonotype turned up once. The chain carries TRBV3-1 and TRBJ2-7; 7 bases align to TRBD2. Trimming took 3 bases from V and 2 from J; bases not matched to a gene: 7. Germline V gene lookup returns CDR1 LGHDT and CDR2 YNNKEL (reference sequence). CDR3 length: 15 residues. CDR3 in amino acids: CASSQGRGSPYEQYF. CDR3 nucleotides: TGTGCCAGCAGCCAGGGGCGGGGGTCACCCTACGAGCAGTACTTC.

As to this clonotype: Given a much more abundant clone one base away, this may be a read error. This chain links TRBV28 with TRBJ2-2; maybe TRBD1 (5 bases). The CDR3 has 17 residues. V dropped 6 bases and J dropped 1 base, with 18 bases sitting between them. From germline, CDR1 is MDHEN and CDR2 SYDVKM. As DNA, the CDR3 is TGTGCCAGCAGCCGACCATACGCAGGGTGGAACACCGGGGAGCTGTTTTTT. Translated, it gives CASSRPYAGWNTGELFF. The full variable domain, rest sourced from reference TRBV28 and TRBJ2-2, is DVKVTQSSRYLVKRTGEKVFLECVQDMDHENMFWYRQDPGLGLRLIYFSYDVKMKEKGDIPEGYSVSREKKERFSLILESASTNQTSMYLCASSRPYAGWNTGELFFGEGSRLTVL.

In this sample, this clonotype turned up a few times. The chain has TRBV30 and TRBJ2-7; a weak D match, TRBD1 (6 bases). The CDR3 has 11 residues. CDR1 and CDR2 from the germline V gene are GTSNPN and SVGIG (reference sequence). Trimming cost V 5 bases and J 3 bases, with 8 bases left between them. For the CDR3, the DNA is TGTGCCTGGGAACAGGGCTACGAGCAGTACTTC. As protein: CAWEQGYEQYF.

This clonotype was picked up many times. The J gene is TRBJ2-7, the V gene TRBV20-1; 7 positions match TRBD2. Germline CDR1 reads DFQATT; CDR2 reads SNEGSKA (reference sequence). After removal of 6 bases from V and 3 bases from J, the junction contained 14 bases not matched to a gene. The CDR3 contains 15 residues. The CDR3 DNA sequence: TGCAGTGCCCCTCGACTAGCAGGAGGACTCTACGAGCAGTACTTC. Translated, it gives CSAPRLAGGLYEQYF.

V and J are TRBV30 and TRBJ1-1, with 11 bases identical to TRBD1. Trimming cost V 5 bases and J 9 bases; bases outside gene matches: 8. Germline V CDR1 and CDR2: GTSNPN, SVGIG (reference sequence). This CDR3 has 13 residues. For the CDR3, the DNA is TGTGCCTGGGGGGGACAGGGGGGGAAAAAAGCTTTCTTT. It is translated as CAWGGQGGKKAFF.

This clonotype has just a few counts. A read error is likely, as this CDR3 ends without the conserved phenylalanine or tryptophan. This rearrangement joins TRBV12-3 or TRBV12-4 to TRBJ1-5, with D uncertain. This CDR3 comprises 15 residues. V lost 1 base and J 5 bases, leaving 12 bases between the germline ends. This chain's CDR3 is CASSLGQFGDQPQHL. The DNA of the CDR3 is TGTGCCAGCAGTTTAGGGCAGTTCGGAGATCAGCCCCAGCATTTG.

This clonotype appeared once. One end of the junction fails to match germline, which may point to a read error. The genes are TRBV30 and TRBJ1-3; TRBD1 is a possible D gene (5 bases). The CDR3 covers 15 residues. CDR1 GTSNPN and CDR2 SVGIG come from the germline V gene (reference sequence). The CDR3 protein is CAWSVGGRRGNTICF. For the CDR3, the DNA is TGTGCCTGGAGTGTTGGAGGCAGGAGGGGAAACACCATATGTTTT.